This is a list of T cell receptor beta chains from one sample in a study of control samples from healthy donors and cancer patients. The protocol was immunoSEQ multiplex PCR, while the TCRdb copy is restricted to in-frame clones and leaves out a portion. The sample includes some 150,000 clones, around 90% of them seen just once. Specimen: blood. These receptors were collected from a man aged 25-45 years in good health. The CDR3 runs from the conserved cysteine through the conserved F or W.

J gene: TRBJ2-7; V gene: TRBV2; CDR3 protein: CASSEGRINAYEQYF
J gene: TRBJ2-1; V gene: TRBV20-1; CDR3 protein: CSASRGEQFF
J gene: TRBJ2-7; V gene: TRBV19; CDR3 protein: CASSRGQGVYEQYF
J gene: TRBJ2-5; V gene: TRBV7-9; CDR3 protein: CASSFTSGSIGETQYF
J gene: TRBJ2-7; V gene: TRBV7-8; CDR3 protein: CASSLGGGQGATYEQYF
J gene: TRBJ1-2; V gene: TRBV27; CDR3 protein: CASRKGTGGYTF
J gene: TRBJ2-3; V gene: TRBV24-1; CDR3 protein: CATRGQNTDTQYF
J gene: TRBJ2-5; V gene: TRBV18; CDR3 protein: CASSPSQETQYF
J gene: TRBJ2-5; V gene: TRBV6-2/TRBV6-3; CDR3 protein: CASSSSPNPETQYF
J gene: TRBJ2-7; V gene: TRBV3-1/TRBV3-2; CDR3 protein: CASSLRTLSYEQYF
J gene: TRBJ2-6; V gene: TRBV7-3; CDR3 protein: CASSSAGAGGTGANVLTF
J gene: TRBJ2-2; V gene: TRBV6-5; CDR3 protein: CASSPLGGYTGELFF
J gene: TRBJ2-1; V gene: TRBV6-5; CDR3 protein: CASSRSGGLEQFF
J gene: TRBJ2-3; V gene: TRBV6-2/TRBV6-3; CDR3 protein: CASSHWATDTQYF
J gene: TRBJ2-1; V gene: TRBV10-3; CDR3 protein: CAISESVYEQFF
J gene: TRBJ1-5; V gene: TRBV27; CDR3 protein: CASSPGTGNQPQHF
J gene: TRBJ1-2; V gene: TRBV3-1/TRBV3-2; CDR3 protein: CASSPHRGGYGYTF
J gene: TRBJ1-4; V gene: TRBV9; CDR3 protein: CASSGAEGYEKLFF
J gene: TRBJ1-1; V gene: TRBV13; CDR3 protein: CASSRTEIMNTEAFF
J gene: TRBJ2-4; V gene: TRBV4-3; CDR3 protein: CASSQGGQNPQNIQYF
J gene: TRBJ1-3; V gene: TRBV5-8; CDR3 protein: CASSLVADSGNTIYF
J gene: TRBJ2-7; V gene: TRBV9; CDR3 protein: CASSARDTTYEQYF
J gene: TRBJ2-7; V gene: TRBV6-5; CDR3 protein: CASSYSGHPGEQYF
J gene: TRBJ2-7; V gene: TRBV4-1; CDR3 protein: CASSAYEGYEQYF
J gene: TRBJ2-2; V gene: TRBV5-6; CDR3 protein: CASSLAPRRELFF
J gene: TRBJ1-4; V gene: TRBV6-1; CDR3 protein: CASSQASGSEKLFF
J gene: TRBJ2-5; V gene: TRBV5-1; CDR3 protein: CASSLAAGTEGQETQYF
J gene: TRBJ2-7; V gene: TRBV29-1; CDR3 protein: CSVGDTSYEQYF
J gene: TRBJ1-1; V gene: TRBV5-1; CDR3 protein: CASTRVGVQDTEAFF
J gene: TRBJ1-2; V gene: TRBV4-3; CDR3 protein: CASSQVDHGVGYTF
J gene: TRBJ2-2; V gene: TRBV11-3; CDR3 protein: CASSNLGSGISPPGELFF
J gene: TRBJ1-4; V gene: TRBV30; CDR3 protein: CAWSRPPNEKLFF
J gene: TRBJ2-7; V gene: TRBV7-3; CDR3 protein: CASQPPRTGPEQYF
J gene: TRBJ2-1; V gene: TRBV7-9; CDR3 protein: CASSLEETGGYEQFF
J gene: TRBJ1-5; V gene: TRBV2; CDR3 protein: CASSDGAAQHF
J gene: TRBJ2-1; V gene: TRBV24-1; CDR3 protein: CATSEVPGTGGDNEQFF
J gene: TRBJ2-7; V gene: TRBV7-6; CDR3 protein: CASSGGQGFEQYF
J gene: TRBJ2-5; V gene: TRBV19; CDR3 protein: CASSIGEQETQYF
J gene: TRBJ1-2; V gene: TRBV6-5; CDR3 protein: CASSSAASGYTF
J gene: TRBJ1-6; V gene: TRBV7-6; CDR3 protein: CASSLAAGENSPLHF
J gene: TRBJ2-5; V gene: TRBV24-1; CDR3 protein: CATPGRDGGAGETQYF
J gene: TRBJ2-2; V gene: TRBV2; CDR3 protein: CASSEFVGELFF